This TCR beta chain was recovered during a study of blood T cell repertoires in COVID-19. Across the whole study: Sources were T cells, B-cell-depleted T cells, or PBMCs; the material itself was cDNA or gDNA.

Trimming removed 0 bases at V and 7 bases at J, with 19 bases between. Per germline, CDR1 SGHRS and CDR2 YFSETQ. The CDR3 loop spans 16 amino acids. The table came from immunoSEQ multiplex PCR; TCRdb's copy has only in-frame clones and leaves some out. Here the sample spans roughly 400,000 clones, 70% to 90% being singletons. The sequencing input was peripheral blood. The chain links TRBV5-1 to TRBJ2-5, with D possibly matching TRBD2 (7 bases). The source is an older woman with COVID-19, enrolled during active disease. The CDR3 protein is CASSLVEGGQRGTQYF. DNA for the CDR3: TGCGCCAGCAGCTTGGTTGAGGGGGGGCAGCGTGGGACCCAGTACTTC.